This T cell receptor beta chain came from a study of T cells in Graves' hyperthyroidism and ophthalmopathy. Study at large: Peripheral blood specimens were obtained at initial diagnosis, prior to any treatment.

TCR beta CDR3 sequences were amplified from RNA transcripts. HTBI primers were the set used in a first-round RT-PCR of the TCR CDR3. MiXCR, run by TCRdb on the multiplex PCR reads, gives a single entry per CDR3 protein. Of around 500,000 distinct CDR3 sequences listed, about an eighth were seen once; the top ten hold around 17%. This CDR3 has 14 amino acids. The germline V gene has CDR1 LNHNV and CDR2 YYDKDF (reference sequence). The V and J ends lost 6 bases and 1 base, in that order; junction bases with no gene match: 6. This clonotype was counted many times. The rearrangement links TRBV15 to TRBJ2-7; 7 bases are shared with TRBD1. This sequence originates from a woman under 30 with Graves' hyperthyroidism. The sample taken for sequencing was blood. As DNA, the CDR3 is TGTGCCACCAGTTCAGGGGGAGATTCCTACGAGCAGTACTTC. Translation: CATSSGGDSYEQYF.